This TCR beta chain was identified in a study of T cell responses to AZD1222 COVID-19 vaccine. About the research overall: Second-dose timings of about 4 or about 12 weeks were pooled. Findings and limits, study-wide: Among vaccine-associated CD4 TCRs, coverage spanned spike, with dominance at 160-218 and 743-854. Seropositive status at baseline applied to only a handful of AZD1222 recipients.

Profiled with immunoSEQ multiplex PCR; TCRdb holds only in-frame clones, not every one. This table holds some 84,000 clones, over 75% found once. Trimming stripped 7 bases from V and 4 bases from J, with 13 bases between. CDR3 length: 12 amino acids. Germline values: CDR1 SQVTM, CDR2 ANQGSEA. About this clone itself: As yet, its antigen is unknown.

The material sequenced was peripheral blood, taken on day 0 of AZD1222 vaccination. The V call is TRBV29-1, the J call TRBJ1-2, with D perhaps matching TRBD1 (6 bases). The TCR originated in an adult in good health. The CDR3 sequence is CSADRFGYGYTF. The CDR3 DNA reads TGCAGCGCCGACAGGTTTGGCTATGGCTACACCTTC.